This T cell receptor beta chain was obtained from a study of cytomegalovirus exposure and HLA in healthy donors. Sequencing used immunoSEQ multiplex PCR; TCRdb keeps in-frame clones, though not all of them. The sample lists a few hundred thousand clones, around 90% occurring once. Germline V gene lookup returns CDR1 SGHDT and CDR2 YYEEEE. The CDR3 loop spans 14 amino acids. With 1 base removed from V and 7 bases from J, the gap between germline ends came to 11 bases. The chain has TRBV5-6 and TRBJ1-4; tentative D call: TRBD1 (5 bases). Sequencing was performed on PBMCs. The TCR sequence derives from a man aged 30 to 39 in good health and CMV-seronegative. CDR3 residues: CASSLKGKGEKLFF. DNA for the CDR3: TGTGCCAGCAGCTTGAAGGGGAAGGGTGAAAAACTGTTTTTT.